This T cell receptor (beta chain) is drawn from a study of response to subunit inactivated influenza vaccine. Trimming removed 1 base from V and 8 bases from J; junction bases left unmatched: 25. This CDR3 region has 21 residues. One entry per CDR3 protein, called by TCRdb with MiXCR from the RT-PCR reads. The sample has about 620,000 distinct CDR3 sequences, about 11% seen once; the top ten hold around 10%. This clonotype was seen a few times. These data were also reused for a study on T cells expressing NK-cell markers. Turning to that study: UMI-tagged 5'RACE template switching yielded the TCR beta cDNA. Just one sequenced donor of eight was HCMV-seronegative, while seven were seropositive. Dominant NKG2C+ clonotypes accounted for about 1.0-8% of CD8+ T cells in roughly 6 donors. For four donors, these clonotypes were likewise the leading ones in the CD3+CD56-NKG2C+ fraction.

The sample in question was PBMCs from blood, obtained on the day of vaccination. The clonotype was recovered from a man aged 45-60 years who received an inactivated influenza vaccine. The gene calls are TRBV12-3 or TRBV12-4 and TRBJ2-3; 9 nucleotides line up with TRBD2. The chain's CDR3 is CASSLGSLPLSGGPLDVTQYF. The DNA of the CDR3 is TGTGCCAGCAGTTTAGGGTCCCTTCCTTTGAGCGGGGGGCCCTTGGATGTTACGCAGTATTTT.